These 13 T cell receptor beta chains share one sample of origin, sequenced in a study of kidney transplant recipient with SARS-CoV-2 infection (dated by TCRdb to 2020 to 2023). TCRdb names Illumina MiSeq as the instrument used. TCRdb applied fastp at Q25 and MiXCR to the public reads, then kept only in-frame beta chains. Rows are combined by CDR3 protein, so each entry shows the most common genes and DNA. The sample contains about 250,000 distinct CDR3 sequences, more than 25% of them found a single time. Clones ranked in the top ten supply 7% to 8% of the sample. In light of the paper, this sample's time point label describes: pre-pandemic baseline sample and day 111 after first positive SARS-CoV-2 test. Sequences were derived from a blood sample, sampled at baseline and on roughly day 120 from a kidney transplant recipient. These receptors were obtained from a young adult male patient who had COVID-19 and was a kidney transplant recipient. Some T cells present after a transplant may be cells of the graft donor.

Comments on this clonotype: This clone may be a read error of a much larger clone one base away. Likely a read error: the CDR3 ends without its conserved phenylalanine or tryptophan. The gene calls are TRBV5-6 and TRBJ1-2, with D unclear. The CDR3 loop spans 16 amino acids. Germline assignment: CDR1 SGHDT and CDR2 YYEEEE. V gave up 6 bases and J gave up 4 bases, with 22 bases separating them. CDR3 residues: CASIGGNSRKTYGYTL. CDR3 bases: TGTGCCAGCATAGGCGGCAATAGTCGAAAGACCTATGGCTACACCCTC.

For this clonotype: A much bigger clone sits one base away, suggesting this may be a read error. This sequence joins TRBV6-1 and TRBJ2-2, with D perhaps TRBD1 or TRBD2 (5 bases each). V gave up 1 base and J gave up 3 bases, with 12 bases separating them. This CDR3 comprises 16 residues. CDR1 MNHNS and CDR2 SASEGT come from the germline V gene. This CDR3 reads CASSEEGTPYTGELFF. The CDR3 bases are TGTGCCAGCAGTGAAGAAGGGACCCCTTACACCGGGGAGCTGTTTTTT.

As to this clonotype: A clone one base away is much larger, so this may be a read error. The gene calls are TRBV19 and TRBJ1-6, with D uncertain. Deletions cut 8 bases from V and 17 bases from J, with 16 bases between. The CDR3 is 11 residues long. Germline lookup yields CDR1 LNHDA and CDR2 SQIVND (reference sequence). DNA of the CDR3: TGTGCCAGTGGCCTTAATAATGCCTTCCACTTT. This gives the protein CASGLNNAFHF.

With regard to this clonotype: This may be a read error: a much more frequent sequence differs by one nucleotide. The chain combines TRBV5-1 with TRBJ1-2; D is unresolved. V lost 3 bases and J lost 4, with 16 bases in between. Germline CDR1 SGHRS, CDR2 YFSETQ. CDR3 length: 15 amino acids. CDR3 in amino acids: CASSSSGGRIYGYTF. CDR3 DNA: TGCGCCAGCAGCTCATCGGGCGGGAGGATCTATGGCTACACCTTC.

Note on this clonotype: A single base separates this from a much larger clone, so it may be a read error. V is TRBV7-9 and J is TRBJ1-2; D gene uncertain. The V and J ends lost 4 bases and 4 bases respectively, with 22 bases between them. Germline V CDR1 and CDR2: SEHNR, FQNEAQ (reference sequence). The CDR3 consists of 17 residues. The CDR3 is CASSWKPYHGKAYGYTF. The CDR3 DNA sequence: TGTGCCAGCAGCTGGAAGCCATACCATGGAAAGGCCTATGGCTACACCTTC.

In regard to this clonotype: Possible read error: a much larger clone is one base away. The V gene is TRBV10-3, the J gene TRBJ2-1; D is unclear. Germline V gene data show CDR1 as ENHRY and CDR2 as SYGVKD. V lost 10 bases, J lost 9 bases, and 13 bases lay in between. The CDR3 runs to 11 residues. The CDR3 region has the DNA TGTGCCACCTCGATTGGTAGTGAGCAGTTCTTC. Amino acids: CATSIGSEQFF.

In its sample, this clonotype was seen many times. The chain combines TRBV6-4 with TRBJ1-2, with no clear D. The length of the CDR3 is 17 residues. The V end lost 4 bases, the J end lost 4 bases, and 22 bases lay between the germline ends. Germline V gene sequence: CDR1 MRHNA, CDR2 SNTAGT. The CDR3 loop reads CASSVDRSHGKTYGYTF. The CDR3 DNA is TGTGCCAGCAGTGTTGACCGCTCACACGGAAAGACCTATGGCTACACCTTC.

On this clonotype: This may be a read error: a much more frequent sequence differs by one nucleotide. This chain connects TRBV9 to TRBJ1-6, with unresolved D. The CDR3 spans 15 residues. V dropped 1 base and J dropped 8 bases, with 13 bases sitting between them. In germline, CDR1 is SGDLS, CDR2 YYNGEE. The CDR3 region has the DNA TGTGCCAGCAGCGTACAACAGAGGAGGGATTCACCCCTCCACTTT. Encoded protein: CASSVQQRRDSPLHF. The complete variable domain, with remaining parts taken from reference TRBV9 and TRBJ1-6, reads DSGVTQTPKHLITATGQRVTLRCSPRSGDLSVYWYQQSLDQGLQFLIQYYNGEERAKGNILERFSAQQFPDLHSELNLSSLELGDSALYFCASSVQQRRDSPLHFGNGTRLTVT.

Of note for this clonotype: One junction end does not reproduce the germline sequence, and a read error may be involved. This chain connects TRBV7-8 to TRBJ1-2; tentatively, D is TRBD1 (5 bases). This CDR3 is built from 17 residues. Looked up from germline, CDR1 is SGHVS and CDR2 is FQNEAQ. As DNA, the CDR3 is TGTGCCAGCAGCCGCAAGGGGTTTACCCGAAAGACCTATGGCTACGCCTTC. Translation gives CASSRKGFTRKTYGYAF.

With regard to this clonotype: Possible read error: a much larger clone is one base away. Here the CDR3 DNA reads TGTGCCAGCAGCAACTCACGTCCCATTTCTTTCTCTGAGGCCCAGTACTTC. This encodes CASSNSRPISFSEAQYF. V and J are TRBV3-1 and TRBJ2-4; D call uncertain. The germline CDR1 and CDR2 sequences are LGHDT and YNNKEL (reference sequence). The CDR3 sequence is 17 residues long. The ends were cut back, 5 bases at V and 13 bases at J, with 30 bases in the middle.

On this clonotype: This may arise from a read error, as a much more abundant clone is one base away. CDR3 coding DNA: TGTGCCAGCAGCAAGCATGGTAAGTGCCGAAAGACCTATGTCTACACCTTC. It is translated as CASSKHGKCRKTYVYTF. The rearrangement joins TRBV7-7 to TRBJ1-2; the D is unclear. Germline CDR1 reads SSHAT; CDR2 reads FNYEAQ (reference sequence). The CDR3 has 17 residues.

This chain joins TRBV19 and TRBJ1-2; D is undetermined. The CDR3 loop spans 13 amino acids. Trimming pared 5 bases from V and 7 bases from J, leaving 14 bases between. Germline CDR1 LNHDA, CDR2 SQIVND (reference sequence). This CDR3 reads CASSGNKALGYTF. The CDR3 DNA reads as TGTGCCAGTAGTGGGAACAAGGCGCTTGGCTACACCTTC.

On this clonotype: This clone may be a read error of a much larger clone one base away. The chain carries TRBV20-1 and TRBJ2-2; D tentatively fits TRBD1 or TRBD2 (5 bases each). This CDR3 has 14 residues. Per germline, CDR1 DFQATT and CDR2 SNEGSKA (reference sequence). The CDR3 sequence is CGARDQRGTGELFF. CDR3 bases: TGCGGTGCTAGAGATCAGAGGGGCACCGGGGAGCTGTTTTTT.